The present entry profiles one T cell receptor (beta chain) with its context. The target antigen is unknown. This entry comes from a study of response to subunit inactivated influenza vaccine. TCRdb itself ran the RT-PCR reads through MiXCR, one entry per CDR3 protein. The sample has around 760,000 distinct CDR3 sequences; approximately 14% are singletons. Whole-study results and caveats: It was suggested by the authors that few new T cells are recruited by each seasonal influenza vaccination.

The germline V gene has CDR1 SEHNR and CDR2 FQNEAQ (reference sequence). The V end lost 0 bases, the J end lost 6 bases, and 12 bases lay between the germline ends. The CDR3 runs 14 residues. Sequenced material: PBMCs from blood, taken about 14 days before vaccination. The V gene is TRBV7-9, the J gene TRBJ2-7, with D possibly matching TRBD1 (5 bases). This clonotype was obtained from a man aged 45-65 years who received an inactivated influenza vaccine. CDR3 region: CASSLAGRVSEQYF. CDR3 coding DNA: TGTGCCAGCAGCTTAGCGGGCAGGGTAAGCGAGCAGTACTTC.